This entry lists 27 T cell receptor beta chains sequenced from one sample in a study of T-cell memory formation after mild COVID-19. TCRdb ran MiXCR on the 5' RACE reads and lists one entry per CDR3 protein. Among under 250,000 distinct CDR3 sequences listed, around 30% were seen once. Sequenced: PBMCs or a T cell subset sorted from them (not recorded which). These receptors were obtained from an adult woman who had mild COVID-19 (a few samples of this study predate the infection). Cell type and time point are not known.

The chain carries TRBV30 and TRBJ2-7; D gene uncertain. The V end was cut by 8 bases, the J end by 0 bases, with 17 bases between. Germline loops: CDR1 GTSNPN, CDR2 SVGIG (reference sequence). The CDR3 loop spans 14 amino acids. The CDR3 DNA is TGTGCCGCCGCTCGAGGCACGAGCTCCTACGAGCAGTACTTC. Protein product: CAAARGTSSYEQYF.

The table lists this clonotype with a few counts. The gene calls are TRBV7-3 and TRBJ2-1; a weak D match, TRBD2 (5 bases). Germline assignment: CDR1 SGHTA and CDR2 FQGTGA. The CDR3 is made up of 12 amino acids. Trimming took 3 bases from V and 11 from J, leaving 11 bases between them. The CDR3 DNA reads TGTGCCAGCAGCTTGCATGTCGGGAAGCAGTTCTTC. Its translation: CASSLHVGKQFF.

This clonotype was detected once. This chain uses TRBV6-5 with TRBJ2-2, with TRBD1 matching 10 bases. V shed 0 bases, J shed 4 bases, and the junction held 5 bases outside the gene matches. The CDR3 sequence is 17 residues long. CDR1 is MNHEY, CDR2 SVGAGI, per germline. The CDR3 is CASSYSGTGAFTGELFF. CDR3 in DNA: TGTGCCAGCAGTTACTCTGGGACAGGGGCTTTCACCGGGGAGCTGTTTTTT.

This chain uses TRBV15 with TRBJ2-3; possibly TRBD2 for D (7 bases). Trimming stripped 0 bases from V and 2 bases from J, with 9 bases between. Germline-derived CDR1 and CDR2 are LNHNV and YYDKDF (reference sequence). This CDR3 is 15 amino acids long. CDR3 DNA sequence: TGTGCCACCAGCAGAGACGGGGGGCACACAGATACGCAGTATTTT. The encoded protein is CATSRDGGHTDTQYF.

The chain is built from TRBV21-1 and TRBJ2-1; the table's D call of TRBD2 was not tested on the DNA. TRBV21-1 is a pseudogene locus. The CDR3 extends over 17 amino acids. This CDR3 is CASSKELLAGGSREQFF. The CDR3 bases are TGTGCCAGCAGCAAAGAATTACTAGCGGGAGGTAGTCGTGAGCAGTTCTTC.

This clonotype was observed a few times. The chain carries TRBV6-5 and TRBJ2-5, with TRBD1 matching 11 bases. This CDR3 has 15 residues. The ends lost 0 bases at V and 4 bases at J; junction bases unmatched: 1. Germline CDR1 MNHEY, CDR2 SVGAGI. The CDR3 region has the DNA TGTGCCAGCAGTTACTCCGGGACAGGGGGAGAGACCCAGTACTTC. The encoded protein is CASSYSGTGGETQYF.

This chain joins TRBV19 and TRBJ2-7; D might be TRBD1 or TRBD2, each matching 6 bases. The CDR3 has 15 amino acids. Germline V gives CDR1 LNHDA, CDR2 SQIVND (reference sequence). Trimming shortened V by 7 bases and J by 4 bases, and 20 bases separated the two germline ends. CDR3 coding DNA: TGTGCCAGTAAGGGGGGAAAGCAAGAAAGTTACGAGCAGTACTTC. Its protein product is CASKGGKQESYEQYF.

The chain employs TRBV10-3 and TRBJ2-3, with 12 bases identical to TRBD2. The CDR3 consists of 15 residues. V was pared by 3 bases and J by 5 bases, with 3 bases of the junction left unmatched. CDR1 is ENHRY, CDR2 SYGVKD, per germline. CDR3 amino acids: CAISDRTSGVDTQYF. In DNA form, the CDR3 reads TGTGCCATCAGTGACAGGACTAGCGGGGTAGATACGCAGTATTTT.

This clonotype was seen a handful of times. The gene calls are TRBV6-5 and TRBJ1-2, with 11 bases aligning to TRBD1. The junction had 1 base not matched to a gene; V was cut back by 2 bases and J by 5 bases. Germline loops: CDR1 MNHEY, CDR2 SVGAGI. The length of the CDR3 is 14 residues. For the CDR3, the DNA is TGTGCCAGCAGTTACGGGACAGGGGGGTATGGCTACACCTTC. Translated, it gives CASSYGTGGYGYTF.

The rearrangement links TRBV15 to TRBJ1-3; no clear D. CDR1 and CDR2 (germline): LNHNV, YYDKDF (reference sequence). This CDR3 has 14 amino acids. With 2 bases removed from V and 0 bases from J, the gap between germline ends came to 5 bases. CDR3 protein: CATSRPRSGNTIYF. Written as DNA, the CDR3 is TGTGCCACCAGCAGACCTCGCTCTGGAAACACCATATATTTT.

A few counts support this clonotype. The chain carries TRBV5-1 and TRBJ1-2; D perhaps matches TRBD1 (5 bases). Germline loops: CDR1 SGHRS, CDR2 YFSETQ. The CDR3 sequence is 18 residues long. Trimming cost V 1 base and J 4 bases, with 23 bases left between them. Written as DNA, the CDR3 is TGCGCCAGCAGCTTGTGGACGGACCAGGGAAGGGCCTCCTATGGCTACACCTTC. Translated, it gives CASSLWTDQGRASYGYTF. The full variable domain, rest sourced from reference TRBV5-1 and TRBJ1-2, is KAGVTQTPRYLIKTRGQQVTLSCSPISGHRSVSWYQQTPGQGLQFLFEYFSETQRNKGNFPGRFSGRQFSNSRSEMNVSTLELGDSALYLCASSLWTDQGRASYGYTFGSGTRLTVV.

This rearrangement joins TRBV5-1 to TRBJ2-1; perhaps D is TRBD1 or TRBD2 (6 bases each). The germline V gene encodes CDR1 SGHRS and CDR2 YFSETQ. Trimming removed 0 bases at V and 4 bases at J, with 11 bases between. The CDR3 has 15 residues. The CDR3 sequence: CASSLESGAYNEQFF. The CDR3 DNA reads TGCGCCAGCAGCTTGGAATCGGGGGCTTACAATGAGCAGTTCTTC. The whole variable domain, remainder taken from reference TRBV5-1 and TRBJ2-1, is KAGVTQTPRYLIKTRGQQVTLSCSPISGHRSVSWYQQTPGQGLQFLFEYFSETQRNKGNFPGRFSGRQFSNSRSEMNVSTLELGDSALYLCASSLESGAYNEQFFGPGTRLTVL.

The sample holds a few counts of this clonotype. CDR3 protein: CASSLEPAGNNQPQHF. The DNA for the CDR3 is TGTGCCAGCAGCTTAGAACCCGCAGGCAACAATCAGCCCCAGCATTTT. The chain has TRBV7-6 and TRBJ1-5, with D unclear. The CDR3 sequence is 16 residues long. Germline CDR1 and CDR2: SGHVS and FNYEAQ. Trimming cost V 1 base and J 3 bases, with 13 bases left between them.

The chain couples TRBV24-1 to TRBJ2-1; D not resolved. V was cut by 2 bases and J by 0 bases, with 7 bases left in between. The V gene's germline CDR1 is KGHDR and CDR2 SFDVKD. CDR3 length equals 15 residues. The CDR3 nucleotides read TGTGCCACCAGTGATTCGAGCGACTCCTACAATGAGCAGTTCTTC. Translating gives CATSDSSDSYNEQFF.

Only a few counts were recorded for this clonotype. This chain uses TRBV20-1 with TRBJ1-1; 9 nucleotides agree with TRBD1. This CDR3 spans 14 amino acids. With 6 bases clipped from V and 5 bases from J, the junction kept 10 bases outside the gene matches. Germline V gives CDR1 DFQATT, CDR2 SNEGSKA (reference sequence). For the CDR3, the DNA is TGCAGTGCAATTAAGGGACAGGGATTGACTGAAGCTTTCTTT. Its translation: CSAIKGQGLTEAFF.

This clonotype is a singleton in its sample. This chain connects TRBV3-1 to TRBJ2-2; TRBD2 matches 13 bases. The length of the CDR3 is 16 residues. With 4 bases clipped from V and 4 bases from J, the junction kept 3 bases outside the gene matches. In germline, CDR1 is LGHDT, CDR2 YNNKEL (reference sequence). The CDR3 protein is CASSPRTSGSTGELFF. The CDR3 nucleotides are TGTGCCAGCAGCCCGCGGACTAGCGGGAGCACCGGGGAGCTGTTTTTT.

The V and J genes are TRBV3-1 and TRBJ1-2, with TRBD1 matching 7 bases. The CDR3 loop spans 15 amino acids. The junction had 4 bases not matched to a gene; V was cut back by 3 bases and J by 0 bases. CDR1 and CDR2 (germline): LGHDT, YNNKEL (reference sequence). DNA of the CDR3: TGTGCCAGCAGCCACGGGACAGTTACTAACTATGGCTACACCTTC. Residues: CASSHGTVTNYGYTF.

V gene TRBV6-6 combines with J gene TRBJ1-2, with D possibly matching TRBD1 (5 bases). This CDR3 is 16 amino acids long. Trimming cost V 2 bases and J 0 bases, with 13 bases left between them. Per the germline V gene, CDR1 is MNHNY and CDR2 is SVGAGI (reference sequence). The CDR3 reads CASSYQTGPTNYGYTF. The CDR3 bases are TGTGCCAGCAGTTACCAAACAGGCCCGACTAACTATGGCTACACCTTC.

This chain connects TRBV4-1 to TRBJ2-1, with TRBD2 identical over 8 bases. The germline CDR1 and CDR2 sequences are MGHRA and YSYEKL. CDR3 size: 13 residues. V lost 2 bases, J lost 9 bases, and 3 bases stayed unmatched. CDR3 sequence: CASSQFSGVEQFF. CDR3 coding DNA: TGCGCCAGCAGCCAATTTAGCGGGGTTGAGCAGTTCTTC.

This clonotype was picked up a small number of times. V gene TRBV25-1 combines with J gene TRBJ2-2, with D perhaps TRBD1 (5 bases). The CDR3 runs to 14 residues. Trimming took off 6 bases at V and 2 bases at J, with 10 bases between the two ends. CDR1 MGHDK and CDR2 SYGVNS come from the germline V gene. DNA of the CDR3: TGTGCCAGCAGCCCGACAGCTAACACCGGGGAGCTGTTTTTT. Amino acid sequence: CASSPTANTGELFF.

The chain combines TRBV20-1 with TRBJ1-6; TRBD1 matches at 8 bases. The J segment lost 7 bases and the V segment lost 1 base, leaving 3 bases of the junction unmatched. The germline gives CDR1 DFQATT, CDR2 SNEGSKA (reference sequence). The CDR3 spans 14 residues. CDR3 in DNA: TGCAGTGCTAGAGCAGGACAGGGAAATTCACCCCTCCACTTT. This codes for CSARAGQGNSPLHF.

The chain joins TRBV7-8 to TRBJ2-1; TRBD2 matches at 8 bases. This CDR3 is built from 17 residues. Losses at the gene ends were 0 bases for V and 3 bases for J; bases not matched to a gene: 7. CDR1 and CDR2 (germline): SGHVS, FQNEAQ. CDR3 DNA: TGTGCCAGCAGCTTAGCGATCCAGCGGGGGCTCTACAATGAGCAGTTCTTC. Translation gives CASSLAIQRGLYNEQFF.

This clonotype was picked up many times. The chain joins TRBV7-2 to TRBJ2-1; no clear D gene. CDR3 size: 11 residues. The germline V and J ends were trimmed by 5 bases and 15 bases, with 14 bases remaining between them. Germline lookup yields CDR1 SGHTA and CDR2 FQGNSA. The CDR3 is CASSLPGVAFF. CDR3 nucleotides: TGTGCCAGCAGCCTACCAGGTGTGGCGTTCTTC.

In this sample, this clonotype turned up a few times. The genes are TRBV6-2 or TRBV6-3 and TRBJ2-3, with 9 positions matching TRBD1. V lost 6 bases and J lost 3; bases outside the gene matches: 7. Germline CDR1 is MNHEY and CDR2 is SVGEGT. CDR3 size: 15 residues. The CDR3 region has the DNA TGTGCCAGCAGCCTCCGGGACAGGGAAACAGATACGCAGTATTTT. It encodes CASSLRDRETDTQYF.

This clonotype turned up a few times. This chain connects TRBV18 to TRBJ1-1; 7 nucleotides line up with TRBD1. This CDR3 region has 13 residues. Germline CDR1 reads KGHSH; CDR2 reads LQKENI. V lost 0 bases to trimming and J lost 6 bases; unmatched junction nucleotides: 1. For the CDR3, the DNA is TGTGCCAGCTCACCACCAGACAGGGCTGAAGCTTTCTTT. It yields the protein CASSPPDRAEAFF.

There are a few counts of this clonotype. CDR3 nucleotide sequence: TGTGCCAGTGGACAGGGGTTAGGAAACACTGAAGCTTTCTTT. Its protein is CASGQGLGNTEAFF. The chain joins TRBV6-5 to TRBJ1-1, with 9 bases lining up with TRBD1. With 9 bases clipped from V and 2 bases from J, the junction kept 7 bases outside the gene matches. CDR1 and CDR2 (germline): MNHEY, SVGAGI. The length of the CDR3 is 14 residues.

This chain uses TRBV29-1 with TRBJ1-1; no clear D gene. Looked up from germline, CDR1 is SQVTM and CDR2 is ANQGSEA. Trimming cost V 1 base and J 5 bases, with 11 bases left between them. The CDR3 extends over 13 amino acids. CDR3 bases: TGCAGCGTTGAAGGTTTGGGCCCGACTGAAGCTTTCTTT. This gives the protein CSVEGLGPTEAFF.